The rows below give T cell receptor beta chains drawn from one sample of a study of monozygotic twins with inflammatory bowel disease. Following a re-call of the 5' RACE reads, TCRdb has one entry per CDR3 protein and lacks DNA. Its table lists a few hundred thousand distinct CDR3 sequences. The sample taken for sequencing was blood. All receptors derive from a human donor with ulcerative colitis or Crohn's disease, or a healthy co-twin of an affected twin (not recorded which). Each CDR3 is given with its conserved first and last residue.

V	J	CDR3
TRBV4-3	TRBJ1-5	CASSPKRTGLGQPQHF
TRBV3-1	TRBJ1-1	CASSQRTGRDTEAFF
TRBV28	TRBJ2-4	CASSLAGMGAKNIQYF
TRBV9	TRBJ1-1	CASSVGQGHTEAFF
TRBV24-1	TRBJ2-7	CATSDGTGVVGEQYF
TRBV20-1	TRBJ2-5	CSARDFGKDETQYF
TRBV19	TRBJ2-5	CASSIGGAQTQYF
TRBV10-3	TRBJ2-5	CAIRDPTRSPEETQYF
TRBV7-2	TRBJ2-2	CASRPTSGGGSGELFF
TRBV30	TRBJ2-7	CAWCDPVGYEQYF
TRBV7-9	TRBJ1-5	CASSLVWGTGSNQPQHF
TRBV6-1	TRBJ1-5	CASKRDRSPNQPQHF
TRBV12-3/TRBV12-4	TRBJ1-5	CASSRDSMYQPQHF
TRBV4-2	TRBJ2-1	CASSQDPPRLAGGRNEQFF
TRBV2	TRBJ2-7	CASSGTDRSYEQYF
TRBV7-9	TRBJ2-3	CASSLDHRTDTQYF
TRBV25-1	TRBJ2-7	CASSDPGQATYEQYF
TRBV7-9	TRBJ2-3	CASSAGQGSTDTQYF
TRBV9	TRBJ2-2	CASSVPTGELFF
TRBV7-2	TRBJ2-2	CASSPQPRTGNTGELFF
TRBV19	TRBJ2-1	CASSMIGVLYNEQFF
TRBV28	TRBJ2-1	CASSFRLAEYNEQFF
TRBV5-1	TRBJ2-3	CASSNGQPPYTQYF
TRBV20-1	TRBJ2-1	CSASKFRSRGFNDEQFF
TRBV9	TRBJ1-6	CASSLDPIGTGGDNSPLHF
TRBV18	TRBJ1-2	CASSPVEGGTNYGYTF
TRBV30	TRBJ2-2	CAWSVNSPTGELFF
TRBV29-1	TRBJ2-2	CSVISWGNTGELFF
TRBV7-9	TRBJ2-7	CASTGPGLYSYEQYF
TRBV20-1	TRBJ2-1	CSADSASSYNEQFF
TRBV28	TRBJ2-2	CASSLRGTGSGELFF
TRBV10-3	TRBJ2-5	CAISEFGQQETQYF
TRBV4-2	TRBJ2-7	CASSHPKGGSNYEQYF
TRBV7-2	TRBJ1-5	CASSRDREYQPQHF
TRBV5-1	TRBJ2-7	CASSLGVSGYEQYF
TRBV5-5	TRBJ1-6	CASSFGPASYNSPLHF
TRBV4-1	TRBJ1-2	CASSQDLVGTGNGYTF
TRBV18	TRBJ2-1	CASSLGQTDEQFF
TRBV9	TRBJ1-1	CASSPMGGGNTEAFF
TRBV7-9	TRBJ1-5	CASSLVGDANQPQHF
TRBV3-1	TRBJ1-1	CASSHREYTEAFF
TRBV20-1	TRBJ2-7	CSARLRARDIYSYEQYF
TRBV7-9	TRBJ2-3	CASSQRLARSDTQYF
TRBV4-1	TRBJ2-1	CASSPRGQYNEQFF
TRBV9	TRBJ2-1	CASSQQGFLINEQFF
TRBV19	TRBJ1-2	CASSDQGTGYTF
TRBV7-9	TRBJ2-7	CASSSTGQGRYEQYF
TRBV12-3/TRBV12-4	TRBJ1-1	CASVKHRVANEAFF
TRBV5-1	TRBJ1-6	CASSLAYKRPPLHF
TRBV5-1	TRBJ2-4	CASSLMGGRGQDPAKNIQYF
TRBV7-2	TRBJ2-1	CASSLQWGDNEQFF
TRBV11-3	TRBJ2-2	CASSVTSGGTGELFF
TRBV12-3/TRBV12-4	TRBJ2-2	CASSLQSTNTGELFF
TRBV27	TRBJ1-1	CASSDWDRGTEAFF
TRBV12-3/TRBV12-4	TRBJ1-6	CASSKQGANNSPLHF
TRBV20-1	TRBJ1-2	CSAMHMGGGNYGYTF